A single sample is the source of the 10 T cell receptor beta chains below, sequenced in a study of Graves' ophthalmopathy and Graves' hyperthyroidism. Amplification from RNA transcripts yielded the TCR beta CDR3 regions. The authors performed first-round RT-PCR with HTBI primers and then a second-round multiplex PCR. From the multiplex PCR reads, TCRdb called clonotypes with MiXCR, one entry per CDR3 protein. The sample contains around 400,000 distinct CDR3 sequences, approximately 20% of which appear only once. Sequencing used peripheral blood. These TCRs come from a woman between 18 and 29 years old with Graves' ophthalmopathy.

The chain joins TRBV7-2 to TRBJ2-5; perhaps TRBD1 as D (5 bases). This CDR3 is built from 15 residues. V gave up 0 bases and J gave up 1 base, with 9 bases separating them. CDR1 is SGHTA and CDR2 is FQGNSA in the germline V gene. CDR3 DNA: TGTGCCAGCAGCTTAGCGTACAGGACCCAAGAGACCCAGTACTTC. This encodes CASSLAYRTQETQYF.

About this clonotype: A clone one base away is much larger, so this may be a read error. Because the CDR3 is missing its conserved closing phenylalanine or tryptophan, this is likely a read error. The gene calls are TRBV14 and TRBJ1-3; D not certain. V lost 1 base to trimming and J lost 10 bases, with 11 bases between them. Germline CDR1 SGHDN, CDR2 FVKESK. The CDR3 runs 13 residues. The CDR3 spells CASSQAPGGTIYS. The CDR3 coding sequence is TGTGCCAGCAGCCAAGCGCCTGGAGGGACCATATATTCT.

This clonotype was detected ten times or more. This rearrangement joins TRBV4-3 to TRBJ2-5, with D possibly matching TRBD1 (5 bases). Germline V gene lookup returns CDR1 LGHNA and CDR2 YSLEER. CDR3 length equals 14 residues. V was shortened by 1 base and J by 7 bases, with 13 bases between the two germline ends. The CDR3 coding sequence is TGCGCCAGCAGCCAAGCGACAGAGGTCGGGACCCAGTACTTC. This translates into CASSQATEVGTQYF.

This clonotype was counted at least ten times. The chain is built from TRBV7-2 and TRBJ1-2; the D gene is possibly TRBD1 (6 bases). CDR1 SGHTA and CDR2 FQGNSA come from the germline V gene. This CDR3 spans 15 amino acids. Trimming removed 5 bases from V and 6 bases from J, with 19 bases in between. The CDR3 bases are TGTGCCAGCAGCCCCCTGGACAGAGTCTACGATGGCTACACCTTC. It codes for CASSPLDRVYDGYTF.

The rearrangement joins TRBV5-8 to TRBJ1-5; maybe TRBD1 (5 bases). Deletions cut 0 bases from V and 6 bases from J, with 13 bases between. CDR1 SGHTS and CDR2 YDEGEE come from the germline V gene. The CDR3 covers 15 residues. The CDR3 bases are TGTGCCAGCAGCTTGGGACATAACGGGGGTCAGCCCCAGCATTTT. It translates to CASSLGHNGGQPQHF.

This clonotype was seen many times. The rearrangement joins TRBV12-3 or TRBV12-4 to TRBJ2-4, with a possible D match to TRBD1 (5 bases). V was shortened by 3 bases and J by 2 bases, with 11 bases between the two germline ends. This CDR3 is built from 15 residues. CDR3 sequence: CASSLGRVTKNIQYF. CDR3 sequence (DNA): TGTGCCAGCAGTTTGGGCAGGGTGACCAAAAACATTCAGTACTTC.

This chain joins TRBV15 and TRBJ2-7; D possibly corresponds to TRBD1 (6 bases). This CDR3 contains 15 residues. The V gene's germline CDR1 is LNHNV and CDR2 YYDKDF (reference sequence). V gave up 0 bases and J gave up 3 bases, with 12 bases separating them. CDR3 in amino acids: CATSRDRGWVYEQYF. CDR3 nucleotide sequence: TGTGCCACCAGCAGAGACAGGGGATGGGTCTACGAGCAGTACTTC.

The chain links TRBV9 to TRBJ2-1; no clear D. CDR3 length: 16 amino acids. Germline CDR1 reads SGDLS; CDR2 reads YYNGEE. Trimming cost V 6 bases and J 0 bases, with 16 bases left between them. Written as DNA, the CDR3 is TGTGCCAGCACCTACGGGTCCTCCCTCTCCTACAATGAGCAGTTCTTC. It codes for CASTYGSSLSYNEQFF.

This clonotype appeared a few times. The CDR3 nucleotides read TGTGCCAGCAGTGAAGCGCTTCGCGCAGCGGGAGGGAAAGAGACCCAGTACTTC. Protein sequence: CASSEALRAAGGKETQYF. This sequence joins TRBV6-1 and TRBJ2-5; 10 nucleotides align to TRBD2. The CDR3 loop spans 18 amino acids. The germline CDR1 and CDR2 sequences are MNHNS and SASEGT. The junction had 10 bases not matched to a gene; V was cut back by 0 bases and J by 3 bases.

This clonotype appeared a few times. The J gene is TRBJ2-7, the V gene TRBV30; D uncertain. V was cut by 0 bases and J by 1 base, with 10 bases left in between. Germline V CDR1 and CDR2: GTSNPN, SVGIG (reference sequence). This CDR3 has 14 residues. The CDR3 protein is CAWSVLRGSYEQYF. CDR3 sequence (DNA): TGTGCCTGGAGTGTACTAAGAGGTTCCTACGAGCAGTACTTC.